Sequencing of this T cell receptor beta chain was carried out in a study of T cells after yellow fever vaccination. General study points: CD4 and CD8 compartments shared a small share of clonotypes, likely from convergent recombination. After the booster, about 95% of CD4 and about nine tenths of CD8 primary-response clones were re-detected.

This clonotype was counted many times. Antigen unknown. UMIs and a universal primer site were added when TCR cDNA was made by 5'RACE template switching. One entry per CDR3 protein, called by TCRdb with MiXCR from the 5' RACE reads. The sample lists some 420,000 distinct CDR3 sequences, roughly a sixth occurring once. The receptor comes from a man aged 18 to 35 who received the YFV17D yellow fever vaccine. Source: PBMCs, taken before the yellow fever booster vaccination.

CDR3 nucleotide sequence: TGTGCCAGCAGCCGACGGGCAAGCTCCTATAATTCACCCCTCCACTTT. Translating it yields CASSRRASSYNSPLHF. This chain uses TRBV9 with TRBJ1-6; D is ambiguous. Trimming stripped 4 bases from V and 0 bases from J, with 11 bases between. Looked up from germline, CDR1 is SGDLS and CDR2 is YYNGEE. This CDR3 comprises 16 residues.